This T cell receptor (beta chain) was recorded in a study of control samples from healthy donors and cancer patients (dated by TCRdb to the early 2020s). The junction carries 14 bases between V and J, which are trimmed by 6 bases and 3 bases respectively. The cysteine opens and the phenylalanine closes a CDR3 of 14 amino acids. Only CDR3 DNA is held: 42 bases, read in frame from base 1. CDR1 and CDR2, looked up from the germline V gene, are MDHEN and SYDVKM. Turning to this clone: It lacks a known antigen. No base-level quality is on record; no much larger clone is a single base apart.

Library preparation employed the immunoSEQ multiplex PCR assay. TCRdb re-hosts the immuneACCESS table, in-frame sequences only. Its copies lack some clones; in the studies checked, an unresolved V gene accounts for under half of them, and the cause for the rest is not known. The sample table holds some 5,600 clones, of which 84% were seen once. About 7.1% of the sample goes to the ten largest clones. Sequencing input: formalin-fixed, paraffin-embedded tissue. The V and J segments used are TRBV28 and TRBJ1-2; TRBD1 is possibly the D segment (5 matching bases). This receptor was identified in a female donor with lung cancer. The CDR3 region reads CASSFDGGHYGYTF. In nucleotides, the sequence is TGTGCCAGCAGCTTCGACGGGGGACACTATGGCTACACCTTC.